This TCR beta chain was found in a study of blood T cell repertoires in COVID-19. Trimming removed 4 bases from V and 5 bases from J, with 18 bases in between. The germline CDR1 and CDR2 sequences are SGDLS and YYNGEE. The CDR3 length is 15 residues. In the original analysis: Researchers report that nucleated cell counts were estimated from reference gene primer amplification. Assay used: immunoSEQ multiplex PCR; TCRdb lists only in-frame clones, some missing. Clonal size and the V and J genes are those of that table, whereas D and trimming came from the DNA. Here the sample spans 100,000 or so clones, less than 90% being singletons.

Sequences were obtained from peripheral blood. The J gene is TRBJ1-2, the V gene TRBV9; maybe TRBD1 (5 bases). The TCR originated in a man between 65 and 85 years old with active or convalescent COVID-19. CDR3 residues: CASSLSPGQLYGYTF. CDR3 nucleotides: TGTGCCAGCAGCTTGAGTCCCGGACAACTATATGGCTACACCTTC. Full variable domain (remainder filled in from reference TRBV9 and TRBJ1-2): DSGVTQTPKHLITATGQRVTLRCSPRSGDLSVYWYQQSLDQGLQFLIQYYNGEERAKGNILERFSAQQFPDLHSELNLSSLELGDSALYFCASSLSPGQLYGYTFGSGTRLTVV.